This TCR beta chain stems from a study of cytomegalovirus exposure and HLA in healthy donors. For this clone: The antigen remains undetermined.

Study-level points and caveats: A later analysis showed HLA-associated TCR beta chains outstripping equally common others in clonal expansion.

V shed 5 bases and J 3 bases; nucleotides not matched to a gene: 5. This CDR3 has 14 residues. CDR1 SNHLY and CDR2 FYNNEI come from the germline V gene. In the PCR, 60 Vbeta and 13 Jbeta primers were used. Sequenced by immunoSEQ multiplex PCR; TCRdb stores in-frame clones only, minus some. This sample yields about 180,000 clones, of which about three quarters are seen a single time; 3.7% belongs to the top ten. The chain is built from TRBV2 and TRBJ1-2, with TRBD1 matching 8 bases. Sequencing was done on a sample of PBMCs. The source of this sequence is a woman aged 55-75 years in good health and CMV-seropositive. CDR3 sequence reads: CASSPQGADYGYTF. The CDR3 DNA follows: TGTGCCAGCAGTCCCCAGGGGGCCGACTATGGCTACACCTTC.